This is a list of T cell receptor beta chains from one sample in a study of cytomegalovirus exposure and HLA in healthy donors. Measured with immunoSEQ multiplex PCR; TCRdb has only the in-frame clones, and not every one. This sample has some 170,000 clones, with 70% to 75% found just once. The sample taken for sequencing was PBMCs. The source of these receptors is a male donor in good health and CMV-seronegative. CDR3s include the opening cysteine and the closing phenylalanine or tryptophan. Fields, in order: J gene, V gene, clone size, D gene, CDR3 protein, CDR3 DNA. D genes are given only for firm matches. Clone size, where shown, is once, few, many, or a class for clones that have expanded.

TRBJ2-2	TRBV7-2	few	NA	CASSLAGGTGELFF	TGTGCCAGCAGCTTAGCCGGCGGAACCGGGGAGCTGTTTTTT
TRBJ1-2	TRBV7-2	few	NA	CASSLAGVWGYTF	TGTGCCAGCAGCTTAGCCGGGGTTTGGGGCTACACCTTC
TRBJ1-1	TRBV2	NA	TRBD1	CASRMTGGGEAFF	TGTGCCAGCAGGATGACAGGGGGAGGTGAAGCTTTCTTT
TRBJ1-5	TRBV27	NA	NA	CASSLGTKGNQPQHF	TGTGCCAGCAGTTTAGGGACAAAGGGTAATCAGCCCCAGCATTTT
TRBJ2-1	TRBV6-5	NA	NA	CASTPGLSEQFF	TGTGCCAGCACCCCAGGTTTGAGTGAGCAGTTCTTC
TRBJ2-6	TRBV5-4	NA	NA	CASSFMSGANVLTF	TGTGCCAGCAGCTTCATGTCCGGGGCCAACGTCCTGACTTTC
TRBJ2-4	TRBV28	few	TRBD2	CASSRTSGRMDIQYF	TGTGCCAGCAGTCGGACTAGCGGGAGGATGGACATTCAGTACTTC
TRBJ1-2	TRBV7-2	NA	NA	CASSSIRAKGSGYTF	TGTGCCAGCAGCTCCATCCGGGCCAAGGGGTCTGGCTACACCTTC
TRBJ2-5	TRBV27	NA	NA	CASSPSPSGETQYF	TGTGCCAGCAGTCCATCGCCCAGCGGGGAGACCCAGTACTTC
TRBJ1-4	TRBV28	NA	TRBD1	CASVSGQGATNEKLFF	TGTGCCAGCGTGTCGGGACAGGGGGCGACTAATGAAAAACTGTTTTTT
TRBJ1-1	TRBV18	NA	TRBD1	CASSPVQGSEAFF	TGTGCCAGCTCACCCGTACAGGGGAGTGAAGCTTTCTTT
TRBJ2-2	TRBV7-3	NA	NA	CASSTGQNTGELFF	TGTGCCAGCTCGACAGGACAAAACACCGGGGAGCTGTTTTTT
TRBJ1-1	TRBV2	once	NA	CASSEVVTMNTEAFF	TGTGCCAGCAGTGAAGTTGTAACTATGAACACTGAAGCTTTCTTT
TRBJ1-2	TRBV7-9	NA	NA	CASSPEGPRNYGYTF	TGTGCCAGCAGCCCCGAGGGCCCCCGGAACTATGGCTACACCTTC
TRBJ1-5	TRBV19	NA	NA	CASRVDNGNQPQHF	TGTGCCAGTAGGGTTGACAACGGCAATCAGCCCCAGCATTTT
TRBJ2-7	TRBV7-8	few	NA	CASSPSSRAYEQYF	TGTGCCAGCAGCCCTAGCAGCAGAGCCTACGAGCAGTACTTC
TRBJ2-7	TRBV28	NA	NA	CASRETGRPYEQYF	TGTGCCAGCAGGGAAACAGGGAGACCCTACGAGCAGTACTTC
TRBJ2-5	TRBV19	NA	NA	CASSVGLQQETQYF	TGTGCCAGTAGTGTTGGACTACAACAAGAGACCCAGTACTTC
TRBJ1-3	TRBV7-8	NA	TRBD1	CASRGPGQQSSGNTIYF	TGTGCCAGCAGAGGACCGGGACAGCAGAGCTCTGGAAACACCATATATTTT
TRBJ1-1	TRBV6-6	NA	NA	CASSPTGPRGEAFF	TGTGCCAGCAGCCCGACAGGTCCTCGGGGTGAAGCTTTCTTT
TRBJ1-1	TRBV19	NA	NA	CASSTTVGRLPAFF	TGTGCCAGTAGTACCACGGTGGGCCGGCTACCGGCTTTCTTT
TRBJ1-5	TRBV30	NA	NA	CAWSAGGGGHQPQHF	TGTGCCTGGTCGGCGGGGGGTGGGGGGCATCAGCCCCAGCATTTT
TRBJ2-1	TRBV10-3	NA	TRBD2	CAIHSGSSYNEQFF	TGTGCCATTCATAGCGGGAGCTCCTACAATGAGCAGTTCTTC
TRBJ1-5	TRBV12-5	NA	NA	CASGLSRGGNNQPQHF	TGTGCTAGTGGTTTGTCTAGGGGGGGCAACAATCAGCCCCAGCATTTT
TRBJ1-5	TRBV6-1	once	TRBD1	CASSIRTGGQPQHF	TGTGCCAGCAGTATCCGGACAGGAGGCCAGCCCCAGCATTTT
TRBJ2-7	TRBV7-6	NA	TRBD2	CASSLTSGAYEQYF	TGTGCCAGCAGCCTGACTAGCGGCGCCTACGAGCAGTACTTC
TRBJ1-5	TRBV30	few	TRBD1	CAWNGGTGVGQPQHF	TGTGCCTGGAACGGAGGGACAGGGGTGGGTCAGCCCCAGCATTTT
TRBJ2-5	TRBV6-6	NA	TRBD2	CASVRGLAGETQYF	TGTGCCAGCGTTAGGGGACTAGCGGGCGAGACCCAGTACTTC
TRBJ1-6	TRBV9	once	TRBD1	CASSSRTGGGYSPLHF	TGTGCCAGCAGCTCTAGGACAGGGGGCGGATATTCACCCCTCCACTTT
TRBJ1-3	TRBV4-1	NA	TRBD1	CASSQLPTGLGNTIYF	TGCGCCAGCAGCCAACTCCCGACAGGGTTGGGAAACACCATATATTTT
TRBJ1-5	TRBV28	once	NA	CASSKGDGGRRGNQPQHF	TGTGCCAGCAGTAAAGGAGATGGGGGGAGGAGAGGCAATCAGCCCCAGCATTTT
TRBJ2-7	TRBV27	NA	NA	CASSLTAHEQYF	TGTGCCAGCAGTTTAACTGCCCACGAGCAGTACTTC
TRBJ1-3	TRBV5-1	few	NA	CASSPTVLSSGNTIYF	TGCGCCAGCAGCCCGACAGTTCTAAGCTCTGGAAACACCATATATTTT
TRBJ1-6	TRBV7-9	once	TRBD1	CASSSGQGVIVNSPLHF	TGTGCCAGCAGCAGCGGACAGGGAGTTATTGTGAATTCACCCCTCCACTTT
TRBJ2-1	TRBV30	NA	NA	CAWSDLRTYNEQFF	TGTGCCTGGAGCGATCTACGAACCTACAATGAGCAGTTCTTC
TRBJ1-5	TRBV6-4	few	NA	CASSVDSNQPQHF	TGTGCCAGCAGTGTAGATAGCAATCAGCCCCAGCATTTT
TRBJ2-1	TRBV5-1	once	NA	CASSLAVSYNEQFF	TGCGCCAGCAGCTTGGCGGTCTCCTACAATGAGCAGTTCTTC
TRBJ1-2	TRBV29-1	NA	TRBD1	CSVGQGAGGYTF	TGCAGCGTTGGACAGGGGGCAGGTGGCTACACCTTC
TRBJ1-6	TRBV12-5	NA	NA	CASGYREMNSPLHF	TGTGCTAGTGGTTATCGCGAGATGAATTCACCCCTCCACTTT
TRBJ2-1	TRBV16	NA	TRBD2	CASSLGLAGGLFF	TGTGCCAGCAGCCTGGGACTAGCGGGAGGTCTGTTCTTC